This T cell receptor beta chain stems from a study of cytomegalovirus exposure and HLA in healthy donors. The germline CDR1 and CDR2 sequences are SGHTA and FQGTGA. The CDR3 is 14 amino acids. V was trimmed by 5 bases and J by 5 bases, leaving 15 bases between them. In the PCR, 60 Vbeta and 13 Jbeta primers were used. Clones were read by immunoSEQ multiplex PCR, and TCRdb kept only the in-frame ones, dropping some. The sample holds approximately 110,000 clones, approximately 76% seen once. The rearrangement joins TRBV7-3 to TRBJ1-1, with D perhaps matching TRBD1 (5 bases). Sequencing was carried out using PBMCs. The receptor's source is a man aged 35-49 years in good health and CMV-seronegative. CDR3 coding DNA: TGTGCCAGCAGCCCGCAGGGCCCTGGGACTGAAGCTTTCTTT. This gives the protein CASSPQGPGTEAFF.